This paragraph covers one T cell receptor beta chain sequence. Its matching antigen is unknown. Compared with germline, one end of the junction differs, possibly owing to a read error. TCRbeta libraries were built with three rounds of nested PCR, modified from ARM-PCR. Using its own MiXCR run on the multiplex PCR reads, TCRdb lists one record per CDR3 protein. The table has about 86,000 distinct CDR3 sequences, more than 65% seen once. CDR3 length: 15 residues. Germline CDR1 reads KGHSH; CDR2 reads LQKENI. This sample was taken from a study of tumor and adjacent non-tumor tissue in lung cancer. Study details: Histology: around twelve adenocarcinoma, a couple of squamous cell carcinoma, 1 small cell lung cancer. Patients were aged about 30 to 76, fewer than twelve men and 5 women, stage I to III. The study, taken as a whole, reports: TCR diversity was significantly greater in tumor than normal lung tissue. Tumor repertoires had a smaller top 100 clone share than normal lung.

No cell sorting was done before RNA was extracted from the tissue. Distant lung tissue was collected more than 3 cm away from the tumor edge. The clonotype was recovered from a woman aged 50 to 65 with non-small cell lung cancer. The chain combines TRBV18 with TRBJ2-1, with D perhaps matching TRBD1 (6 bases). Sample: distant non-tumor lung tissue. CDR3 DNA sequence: TGTGCCAGCTTACCAAAAGTTCACAGGGCGAGGGGTCAGTTCTTC. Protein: CASLPKVHRARGQFF.